The 5 T cell receptor beta chains presented below share a single source sample, sequenced in a study of T-cell reconstitution after alpha-beta-depleted transplantation in children. Preparation of the TCRbeta library involved a method that used unique molecular identifiers. Each CDR3 protein is one row after TCRdb ran MiXCR on the PCR reads. The top ten clones hold 9.5% to 12% of a sample with fewer than 400,000 distinct CDR3 sequences, 23% of them seen once. The sample was PBMCs, mostly from graft donor cells, taken 180 days after TCRalphabeta/CD19-depleted stem cell transplant. Source of these receptors: a male patient under 18 who had a stem cell transplant for acute lymphoblastic leukemia, so the T cells may come from the graft donor.

This clonotype has more than one count but fewer than ten. The chain carries TRBV5-1 and TRBJ1-4, with D unclear. Trimming took off 1 base at V and 0 bases at J, with 10 bases between the two ends. The germline V gene has CDR1 SGHRS and CDR2 YFSETQ. There are 16 residues in the CDR3. CDR3 DNA: TGCGCCAGCAGCTTGAGGAGTGCTGCAACTAATGAAAAACTGTTTTTT. It codes for CASSLRSAATNEKLFF.

This clonotype has only a few counts. This chain uses TRBV4-1 with TRBJ1-5, with a tentative D call TRBD1 (6 bases). Germline V gene lookup returns CDR1 MGHRA and CDR2 YSYEKL. V lost 1 base and J 6 bases, leaving 13 bases between the germline ends. The CDR3 spans 15 residues. The CDR3 nucleotides are TGCGCCAGCAGCCAAGTCGACACAGGGCCTCAGCCCCAGCATTTT. It codes for CASSQVDTGPQPQHF.

V usage is TRBV9 and J usage is TRBJ2-5, with TRBD1 identical over 10 bases. With V trimmed by 2 bases and J by 2 bases, 3 bases remained unmatched. This CDR3 has 15 amino acids. In germline, CDR1 is SGDLS, CDR2 YYNGEE. The CDR3 DNA sequence: TGTGCCAGCAGCGTGGACAGGGGGTCGCAAGAGACCCAGTACTTC. As protein: CASSVDRGSQETQYF.

This clonotype was seen only a few times. The gene calls are TRBV9 and TRBJ2-3, with a weak D call TRBD2 (6 bases). The germline CDR1 and CDR2 sequences are SGDLS and YYNGEE. CDR3 length: 15 amino acids. The germline V and J ends were trimmed by 0 bases and 6 bases, with 14 bases remaining between them. CDR3 bases: TGTGCCAGCAGCGTAGTGGCGGGACGGCGGGATACGCAGTATTTT. Amino acids: CASSVVAGRRDTQYF.

The table lists this clonotype with a few counts. V usage is TRBV27 and J usage is TRBJ1-1; the match to TRBD1 covers 7 bases. This CDR3 has 18 amino acids. The V and J ends lost 3 bases and 7 bases, in that order; junction bases with no gene match: 20. The germline gives CDR1 MNHEY, CDR2 SMNVEV (reference sequence). CDR3 sequence reads: CASSLRALLQGGGNEAFF. The DNA for the CDR3 is TGTGCCAGCAGTTTGAGAGCCCTCTTACAGGGAGGGGGCAATGAAGCTTTCTTT.